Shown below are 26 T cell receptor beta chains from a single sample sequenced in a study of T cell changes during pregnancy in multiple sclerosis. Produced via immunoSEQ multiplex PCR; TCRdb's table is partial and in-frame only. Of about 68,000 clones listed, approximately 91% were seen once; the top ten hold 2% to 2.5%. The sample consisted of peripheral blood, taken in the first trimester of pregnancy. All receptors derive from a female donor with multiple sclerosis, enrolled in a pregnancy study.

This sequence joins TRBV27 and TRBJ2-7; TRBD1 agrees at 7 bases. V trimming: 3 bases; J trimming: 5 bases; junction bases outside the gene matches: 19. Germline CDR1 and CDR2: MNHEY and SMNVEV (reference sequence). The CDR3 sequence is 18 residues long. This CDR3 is CASSFRGQLRKVYNEQYF. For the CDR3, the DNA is TGTGCCAGCAGTTTTAGGGGACAGCTTAGGAAGGTGTACAACGAGCAGTACTTC.

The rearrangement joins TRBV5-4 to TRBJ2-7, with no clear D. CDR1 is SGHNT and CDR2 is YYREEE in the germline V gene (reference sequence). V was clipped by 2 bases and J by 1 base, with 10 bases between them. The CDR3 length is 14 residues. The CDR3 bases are TGTGCCAGCAGCTTCGAACACCCGTCCTACGAGCAGTACTTC. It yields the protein CASSFEHPSYEQYF.

CDR3 protein: CASSRWAGGKTLYGYTF. CDR3 coding DNA: TGTGCCAGCAGCCGATGGGCAGGAGGGAAGACGCTATATGGCTACACCTTC. The J gene is TRBJ1-2, the V gene TRBV27; D is unresolved. CDR1 is MNHEY and CDR2 is SMNVEV in the germline V gene (reference sequence). V dropped 6 bases and J dropped 5 bases, with 25 bases sitting between them. This CDR3 is 17 amino acids long.

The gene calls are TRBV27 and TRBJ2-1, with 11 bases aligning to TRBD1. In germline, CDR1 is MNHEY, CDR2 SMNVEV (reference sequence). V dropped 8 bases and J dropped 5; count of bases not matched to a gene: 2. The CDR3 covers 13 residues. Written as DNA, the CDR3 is TGTGCCAGCGAGGGACAGGGGGACAATGAGCAGTTCTTC. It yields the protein CASEGQGDNEQFF.

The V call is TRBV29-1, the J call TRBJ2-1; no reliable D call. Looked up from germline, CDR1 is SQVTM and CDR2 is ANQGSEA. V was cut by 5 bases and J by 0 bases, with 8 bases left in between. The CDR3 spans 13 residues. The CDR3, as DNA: TGCAGCGTTATAGAGAACTCCTACAATGAGCAGTTCTTC. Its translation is CSVIENSYNEQFF.

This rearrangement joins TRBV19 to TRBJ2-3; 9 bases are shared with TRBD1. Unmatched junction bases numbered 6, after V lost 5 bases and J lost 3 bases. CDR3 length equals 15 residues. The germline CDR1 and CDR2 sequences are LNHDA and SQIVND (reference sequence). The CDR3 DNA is TGTGCCAGTAGTGAGGGACAGGGAGGAACAGATACGCAGTATTTT. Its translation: CASSEGQGGTDTQYF. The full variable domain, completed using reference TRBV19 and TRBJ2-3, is DGGITQSPKYLFRKEGQNVTLSCEQNLNHDAMYWYRQDPGQGLRLIYYSQIVNDFQKGDIAEGYSVSREKKESFPLTVTSAQKNPTAFYLCASSEGQGGTDTQYFGPGTRLTVL.

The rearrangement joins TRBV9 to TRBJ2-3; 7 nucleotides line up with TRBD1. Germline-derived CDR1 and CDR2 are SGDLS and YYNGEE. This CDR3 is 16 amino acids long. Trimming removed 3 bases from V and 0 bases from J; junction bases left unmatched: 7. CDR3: CASSAGQVWSTDTQYF. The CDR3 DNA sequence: TGTGCCAGCAGCGCCGGACAGGTATGGAGCACAGATACGCAGTATTTT.

CDR3 protein: CASSDPTTGILHYGYTF. The DNA of the CDR3 is TGTGCCAGCAGTGATCCTACGACAGGGATCTTGCACTATGGCTACACCTTC. This rearrangement joins TRBV6-1 to TRBJ1-2; TRBD1 agrees at 7 bases. The CDR3 sequence is 17 residues long. Germline V CDR1 and CDR2: MNHNS, SASEGT. Trimming took 3 bases from V and 3 from J; bases not matched to a gene: 13.

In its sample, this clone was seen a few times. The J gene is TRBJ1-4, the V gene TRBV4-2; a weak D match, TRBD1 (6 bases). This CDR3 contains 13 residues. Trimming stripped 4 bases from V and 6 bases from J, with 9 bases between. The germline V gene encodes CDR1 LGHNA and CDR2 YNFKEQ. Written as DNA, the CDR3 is TGTGCCAGCAGCCGGGACAAGTATGAAAAACTGTTTTTT. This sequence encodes CASSRDKYEKLFF.

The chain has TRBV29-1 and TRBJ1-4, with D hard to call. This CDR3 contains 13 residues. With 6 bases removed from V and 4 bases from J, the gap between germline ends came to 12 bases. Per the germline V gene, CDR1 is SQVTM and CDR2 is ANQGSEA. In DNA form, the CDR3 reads TGCAGCGTAAGGCCCTCGGGTAATGAAAAACTGTTTTTT. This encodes CSVRPSGNEKLFF.

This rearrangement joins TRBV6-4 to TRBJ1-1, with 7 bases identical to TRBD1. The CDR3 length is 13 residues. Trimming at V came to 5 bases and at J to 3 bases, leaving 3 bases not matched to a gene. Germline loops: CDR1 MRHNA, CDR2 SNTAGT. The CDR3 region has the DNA TGTGCCAGCAGTAAGGGGGCGCACACTGAAGCTTTCTTT. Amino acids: CASSKGAHTEAFF.

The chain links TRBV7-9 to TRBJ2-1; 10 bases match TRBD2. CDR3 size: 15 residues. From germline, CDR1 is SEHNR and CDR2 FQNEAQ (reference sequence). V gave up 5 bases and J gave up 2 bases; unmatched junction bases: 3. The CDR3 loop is CASSLGLAAYNEQFF. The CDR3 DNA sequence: TGTGCCAGCAGCCTCGGACTAGCGGCCTACAATGAGCAGTTCTTC.

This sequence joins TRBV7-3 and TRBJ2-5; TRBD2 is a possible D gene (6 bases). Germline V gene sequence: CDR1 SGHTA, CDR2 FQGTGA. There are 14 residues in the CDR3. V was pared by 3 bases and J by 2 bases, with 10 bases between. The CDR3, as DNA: TGTGCCAGCAGCTTGGGAGGCGTTCAAGAGACCCAGTACTTC. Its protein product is CASSLGGVQETQYF. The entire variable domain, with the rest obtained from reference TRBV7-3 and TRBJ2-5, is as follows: GAGVSQTPSNKVTEKGKYVELRCDPISGHTALYWYRQSLGQGPEFLIYFQGTGAADDSGLPNDRFFAVRPEGSVSTLKIQRTERGDSAVYLCASSLGGVQETQYFGPGTRLLVL.

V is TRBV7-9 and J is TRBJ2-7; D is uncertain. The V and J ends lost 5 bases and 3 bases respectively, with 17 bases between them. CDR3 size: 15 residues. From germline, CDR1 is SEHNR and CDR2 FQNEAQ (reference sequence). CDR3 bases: TGTGCCAGCAGCCAAGGCCGACAAGGTCGCTACGAGCAGTACTTC. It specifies CASSQGRQGRYEQYF.

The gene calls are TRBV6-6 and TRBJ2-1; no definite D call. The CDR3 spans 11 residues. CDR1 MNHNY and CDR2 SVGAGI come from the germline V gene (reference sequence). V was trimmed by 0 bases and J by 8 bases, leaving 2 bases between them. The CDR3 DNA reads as TGTGCCAGCAGTTACTCCGATGAGCAGTTCTTC. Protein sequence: CASSYSDEQFF.

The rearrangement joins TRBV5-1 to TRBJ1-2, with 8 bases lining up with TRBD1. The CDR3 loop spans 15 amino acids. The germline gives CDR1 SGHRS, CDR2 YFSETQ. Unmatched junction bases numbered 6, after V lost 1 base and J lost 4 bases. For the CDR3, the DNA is TGCGCCAGCAGCTTGCCAGGGGGCGATGTCTATGGCTACACCTTC. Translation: CASSLPGGDVYGYTF.

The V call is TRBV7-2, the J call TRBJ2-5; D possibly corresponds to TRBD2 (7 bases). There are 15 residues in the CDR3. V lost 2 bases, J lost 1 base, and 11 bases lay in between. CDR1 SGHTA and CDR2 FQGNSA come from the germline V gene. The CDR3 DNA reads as TGTGCCAGCAGCTTATCCGGGGGGCCCCAAGAGACCCAGTACTTC. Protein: CASSLSGGPQETQYF.

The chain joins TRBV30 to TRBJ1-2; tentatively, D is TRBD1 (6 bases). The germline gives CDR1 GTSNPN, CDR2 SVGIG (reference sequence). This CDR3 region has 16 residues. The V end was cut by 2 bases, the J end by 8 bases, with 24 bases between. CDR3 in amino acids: CAWSIGGGEGPGGYTF. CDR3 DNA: TGTGCCTGGAGTATCGGGGGGGGCGAAGGCCCAGGGGGCTACACCTTC.

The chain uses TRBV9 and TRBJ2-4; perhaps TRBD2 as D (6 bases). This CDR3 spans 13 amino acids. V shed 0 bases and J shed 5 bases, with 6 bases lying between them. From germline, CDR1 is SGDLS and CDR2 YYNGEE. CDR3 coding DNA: TGTGCCAGCAGCGTAGGGGAGGAAAACATTCAGTACTTC. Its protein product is CASSVGEENIQYF.

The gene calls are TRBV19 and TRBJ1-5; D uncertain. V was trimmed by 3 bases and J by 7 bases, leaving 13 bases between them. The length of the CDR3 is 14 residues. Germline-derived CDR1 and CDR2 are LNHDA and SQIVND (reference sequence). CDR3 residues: CASSIGLRGQPQHF. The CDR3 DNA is TGTGCCAGTAGTATCGGGCTCCGGGGACAGCCCCAGCATTTT.

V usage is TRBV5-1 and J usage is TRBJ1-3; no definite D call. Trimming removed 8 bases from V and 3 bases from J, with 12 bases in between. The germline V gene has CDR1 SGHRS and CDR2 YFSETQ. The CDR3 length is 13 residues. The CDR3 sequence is CASGEGVGNTIYF. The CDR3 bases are TGCGCCAGTGGTGAGGGTGTTGGAAACACCATATATTTT. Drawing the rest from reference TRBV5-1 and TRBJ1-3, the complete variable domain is KAGVTQTPRYLIKTRGQQVTLSCSPISGHRSVSWYQQTPGQGLQFLFEYFSETQRNKGNFPGRFSGRQFSNSRSEMNVSTLELGDSALYLCASGEGVGNTIYFGEGSWLTVV.

The CDR3 sequence: CASSQPEHTEAFF. CDR3 sequence (DNA): TGTGCCAGCAGCCAGCCGGAGCACACTGAAGCTTTCTTT. The chain joins TRBV6-5 to TRBJ1-1; the D is unclear. The CDR3 length is 13 residues. Germline V lookup: CDR1 MNHEY, CDR2 SVGAGI. V shed 6 bases and J shed 3 bases, with 11 bases lying between them.

As DNA, the CDR3 is TGCAGCGTCCCGGGGGGGGGTGAGCAGTTCTTC. This gives the protein CSVPGGGEQFF. This sequence joins TRBV29-1 and TRBJ2-1; TRBD2 agrees at 8 bases. Germline V gene data show CDR1 as SQVTM and CDR2 as ANQGSEA. Trimming at V came to 6 bases and at J to 9 bases, leaving 4 bases not matched to a gene. This CDR3 is 11 amino acids long.

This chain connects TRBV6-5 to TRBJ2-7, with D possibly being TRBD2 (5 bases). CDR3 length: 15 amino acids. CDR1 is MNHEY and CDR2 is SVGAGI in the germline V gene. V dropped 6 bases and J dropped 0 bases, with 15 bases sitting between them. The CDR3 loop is CASSPQVGSSYEQYF. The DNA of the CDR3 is TGTGCCAGCAGCCCCCAAGTTGGGAGCTCCTACGAGCAGTACTTC.

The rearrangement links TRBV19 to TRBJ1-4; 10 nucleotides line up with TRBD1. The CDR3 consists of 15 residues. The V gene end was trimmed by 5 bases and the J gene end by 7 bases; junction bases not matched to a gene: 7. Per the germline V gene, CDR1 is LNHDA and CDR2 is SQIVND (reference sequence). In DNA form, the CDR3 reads TGTGCCAGTAGTGATCGACAGGGGGCAGTTGAAAAACTGTTTTTT. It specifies CASSDRQGAVEKLFF.

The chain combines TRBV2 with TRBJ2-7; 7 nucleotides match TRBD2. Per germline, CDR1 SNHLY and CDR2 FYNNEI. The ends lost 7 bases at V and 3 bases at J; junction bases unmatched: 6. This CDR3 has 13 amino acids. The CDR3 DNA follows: TGTGCCAGCAATCAGGGAGGGAACTACGAGCAGTACTTC. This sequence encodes CASNQGGNYEQYF.